This is a list of T cell receptor beta chains from one sample in a study of cytomegalovirus exposure and HLA in healthy donors. TCRdb's copy holds only in-frame clones and misses some; the assay was immunoSEQ multiplex PCR. This sample has 150,000 or so clones; 89% occur once, and the top ten carry 1% to 1.5%. Sequenced: PBMCs. The receptors were sampled from a woman aged 18-29 years in good health and CMV-seronegative. Both conserved end residues are part of each CDR3. The order of the fields is J gene, D gene, clone size, V gene, CDR3 DNA, CDR3 protein. The D gene is left open where the match is weak. Some rows have no size entry. The others give once, few or many, or a class for an expanded clone.

J gene: TRBJ1-3
D gene: -
clone size: -
V gene: TRBV7-3
CDR3 DNA: TGTGCCAGCAGCTTTAATCTACTCAACCGCCCTGGAAACACCATATATTTT
CDR3 protein: CASSFNLLNRPGNTIYF

J gene: TRBJ1-4
D gene: -
clone size: -
V gene: TRBV7-6
CDR3 DNA: TGTGCCAGCAGCTTAACGTGGGCCCGAGGGGAAAAACTGTTTTTT
CDR3 protein: CASSLTWARGEKLFF

J gene: TRBJ2-1
D gene: -
clone size: -
V gene: TRBV10-1
CDR3 DNA: TGCGCCAGCAGTGAGTTGTCAGGTACTTACAATGAGCAGTTCTTC
CDR3 protein: CASSELSGTYNEQFF

J gene: TRBJ2-7
D gene: TRBD1
clone size: -
V gene: TRBV6-5
CDR3 DNA: TGTGCCAGCAGTTCTACGGGACAGCACTACGAGCAGTACTTC
CDR3 protein: CASSSTGQHYEQYF

J gene: TRBJ1-2
D gene: -
clone size: -
V gene: TRBV18
CDR3 DNA: TGTGCCAGCTCTCTAACAGGGAACTATGGCTACACCTTC
CDR3 protein: CASSLTGNYGYTF

J gene: TRBJ2-5
D gene: -
clone size: once
V gene: TRBV4-1
CDR3 DNA: TGCGCCAGCAGCCACCTGACTCAGGGCGTAGAGACCCAGTACTTC
CDR3 protein: CASSHLTQGVETQYF

J gene: TRBJ2-7
D gene: -
clone size: -
V gene: TRBV5-8
CDR3 DNA: TGTGCCAGCAGCTTACGTCCGGGGGGCTTGTACGAGCAGTACTTC
CDR3 protein: CASSLRPGGLYEQYF

J gene: TRBJ2-7
D gene: -
clone size: once
V gene: TRBV15
CDR3 DNA: TGTGCCACCAGCAGAGTTCCTGTGGGGCTAACCGTTGACTACGAGCAGTACTTC
CDR3 protein: CATSRVPVGLTVDYEQYF

J gene: TRBJ2-2
D gene: TRBD2
clone size: -
V gene: TRBV13
CDR3 DNA: TGTGCCAGCAGCTTACGTCCTAGCGGTTCTTCCACCGGGGAGCTGTTTTTT
CDR3 protein: CASSLRPSGSSTGELFF

J gene: TRBJ1-6
D gene: TRBD1
clone size: -
V gene: TRBV15
CDR3 DNA: TGTGCCACCAGCAGAGATAGGCTTCTGGGACAGTATAATTCACCCCTCCACTTT
CDR3 protein: CATSRDRLLGQYNSPLHF

J gene: TRBJ1-2
D gene: -
clone size: -
V gene: TRBV10-1
CDR3 DNA: TGCGCCAGCAGTGCGAATGGACAGATTATAGCCTTC
CDR3 protein: CASSANGQIIAF

J gene: TRBJ2-7
D gene: -
clone size: -
V gene: TRBV5-1
CDR3 DNA: TGCGCCAGCAGCCTGCAGGGTGGGCTTACCGAGCAGTACTTC
CDR3 protein: CASSLQGGLTEQYF

J gene: TRBJ2-3
D gene: -
clone size: -
V gene: TRBV27
CDR3 DNA: TGTGCCAGCAGTGCCTCGTGGTTAGGCAGGGATACGCAGTATTTT
CDR3 protein: CASSASWLGRDTQYF

J gene: TRBJ2-1
D gene: -
clone size: once
V gene: TRBV7-8
CDR3 DNA: TGTGCCAGCAGCTTCGACAATGAGCAGTTCTTC
CDR3 protein: CASSFDNEQFF

J gene: TRBJ2-7
D gene: TRBD1
clone size: -
V gene: TRBV18
CDR3 DNA: TGTGCCAGCTCACCGGGGACAGGGGCTCTGGGTATCAAGCAGTACTTC
CDR3 protein: CASSPGTGALGIKQYF

J gene: TRBJ2-3
D gene: TRBD2
clone size: -
V gene: TRBV27
CDR3 DNA: TGTGCCAGCAGTTCCCTCGGGCTGCGGGGGGGAGCCACAGATACGCAGTATTTT
CDR3 protein: CASSSLGLRGGATDTQYF

J gene: TRBJ1-2
D gene: -
clone size: -
V gene: TRBV4-2
CDR3 DNA: TGTGCCAGCAGCCAAGAGGGGGGAAAAGCTAACTATGGCTACACCTTC
CDR3 protein: CASSQEGGKANYGYTF

J gene: TRBJ2-1
D gene: -
clone size: -
V gene: TRBV10-1
CDR3 DNA: TGCGCCAGCAGCCGGGACTCCCCTCGGGAAGAGCAGTTCTTC
CDR3 protein: CASSRDSPREEQFF

J gene: TRBJ1-1
D gene: -
clone size: -
V gene: TRBV30
CDR3 DNA: TGTGCCTGGAGTGTAATTGGTGCAGGGTGTCGTTTGCTGGACACTGAAGCTTTCTTT
CDR3 protein: CAWSVIGAGCRLLDTEAFF

J gene: TRBJ1-4
D gene: -
clone size: -
V gene: TRBV5-1
CDR3 DNA: TGCGCCAGCAGCCCGGACACCACTAATGAAAAACTGTTTTTT
CDR3 protein: CASSPDTTNEKLFF

J gene: TRBJ2-7
D gene: -
clone size: -
V gene: TRBV6-6
CDR3 DNA: TGTGCCAGCAGGGACCAGGGCTACGAGCAGTACTTC
CDR3 protein: CASRDQGYEQYF

J gene: TRBJ2-7
D gene: TRBD1
clone size: -
V gene: TRBV5-1
CDR3 DNA: TGCGCCAGCAGCTTGGGTGGGACAGGGGACTACGAGCAGTACTTC
CDR3 protein: CASSLGGTGDYEQYF

J gene: TRBJ2-5
D gene: TRBD2
clone size: -
V gene: TRBV7-3
CDR3 DNA: TGTGCCAGCAGCTTAAGCGGGGGGGACGAGACCCAGTACTTC
CDR3 protein: CASSLSGGDETQYF

J gene: TRBJ2-5
D gene: TRBD2
clone size: -
V gene: TRBV5-1
CDR3 DNA: TGCGCCAGCAGCTTGGGGACTAGCGGTGGTCTGGCCCAGTACTTC
CDR3 protein: CASSLGTSGGLAQYF

J gene: TRBJ2-5
D gene: TRBD1
clone size: -
V gene: TRBV7-8
CDR3 DNA: TGTGCCAGCAGCGCTGACAGGGAAGAGACCCAGTACTTC
CDR3 protein: CASSADREETQYF

J gene: TRBJ2-6
D gene: TRBD1
clone size: -
V gene: TRBV7-9
CDR3 DNA: TGTGCCAGCAACACACGACAGGGAGTTTATCCTGGGGCCAACGTCCTGACTTTC
CDR3 protein: CASNTRQGVYPGANVLTF

J gene: TRBJ2-7
D gene: TRBD1
clone size: -
V gene: TRBV4-1
CDR3 DNA: TGCGTCAGCAGCCAAGCTACCGGGACAGGGGGAACCTACGAGCAGTACTTC
CDR3 protein: CVSSQATGTGGTYEQYF

J gene: TRBJ1-5
D gene: TRBD1
clone size: -
V gene: TRBV4-2
CDR3 DNA: TGTGCCAGCAGCCAAGAAAGGACAGGGAGCAATCAGCCCCAGCATTTT
CDR3 protein: CASSQERTGSNQPQHF

J gene: TRBJ2-7
D gene: TRBD2
clone size: -
V gene: TRBV7-2
CDR3 DNA: TGTGCCAGCAGCACCACTAGCGGGGGGGCCTTGAACTTC
CDR3 protein: CASSTTSGGALNF

J gene: TRBJ2-7
D gene: TRBD2
clone size: -
V gene: TRBV25-1
CDR3 DNA: TGTGCCAGCAGCCGACCCGGGACTAGTGTCGAGCAGTACTTC
CDR3 protein: CASSRPGTSVEQYF

J gene: TRBJ1-2
D gene: -
clone size: -
V gene: TRBV29-1
CDR3 DNA: TGCAGCGTTGTTGTGTTAGACAGCCCCCCGGATGGCTACACCTTC
CDR3 protein: CSVVVLDSPPDGYTF

J gene: TRBJ2-5
D gene: TRBD1
clone size: -
V gene: TRBV5-6
CDR3 DNA: TGTGCCAGCAGCGGAGGGACAGGAAAAGAGACCCAGTACTTC
CDR3 protein: CASSGGTGKETQYF

J gene: TRBJ1-1
D gene: -
clone size: -
V gene: TRBV10-3
CDR3 DNA: TGTGCCGTTCAAGCGGGCACTTACACTGAAGCTTTCTTT
CDR3 protein: CAVQAGTYTEAFF

J gene: TRBJ2-5
D gene: TRBD2
clone size: once
V gene: TRBV7-9
CDR3 DNA: TGTGCCAGCAGCGAACGACTAGCGGGGGAGACCCAGTACTTC
CDR3 protein: CASSERLAGETQYF

J gene: TRBJ1-2
D gene: -
clone size: -
V gene: TRBV27
CDR3 DNA: TGTGCCAGCAGTTTTTCCTTTGGACGGGAGTACTATGGCTACACCTTC
CDR3 protein: CASSFSFGREYYGYTF

J gene: TRBJ1-2
D gene: TRBD1
clone size: -
V gene: TRBV7-9
CDR3 DNA: TGTGCCAGCGGCCCCGGGACAGGGAGGTCAGGCTACACCTTC
CDR3 protein: CASGPGTGRSGYTF

J gene: TRBJ2-1
D gene: -
clone size: once
V gene: TRBV20-1
CDR3 DNA: TGCAGTGCTAGTCAGTACAATGAGCAGTTCTTC
CDR3 protein: CSASQYNEQFF

J gene: TRBJ1-5
D gene: TRBD1
clone size: -
V gene: TRBV4-1
CDR3 DNA: TGCGCCAGCAGCAGCAGGGACAGGGGGCGCGAAGGCAATCAGCCCCAGCATTTT
CDR3 protein: CASSSRDRGREGNQPQHF

J gene: TRBJ2-1
D gene: TRBD2
clone size: -
V gene: TRBV7-3
CDR3 DNA: TGTGCCAGCGCACTGGGGGGGAGTTTAAATGAGCAGTTCTTC
CDR3 protein: CASALGGSLNEQFF

J gene: TRBJ2-5
D gene: TRBD1
clone size: -
V gene: TRBV6-6
CDR3 DNA: TGTGCCAGCAGTTCCCGGGACAGGGGCCAAGAGACCCAGTACTTC
CDR3 protein: CASSSRDRGQETQYF

J gene: TRBJ2-5
D gene: TRBD2
clone size: -
V gene: TRBV12-5
CDR3 DNA: TGTGCTAGTGGTTTGGTACTCAGCGGGGGGGCCGGAGAGACCCAGTACTTC
CDR3 protein: CASGLVLSGGAGETQYF

J gene: TRBJ1-5
D gene: -
clone size: -
V gene: TRBV6-1
CDR3 DNA: TGTGCCAGCAGTAAAAGAGGGGGGGAGAATCAGCCCCAGCATTTT
CDR3 protein: CASSKRGGENQPQHF

J gene: TRBJ1-6
D gene: TRBD1
clone size: -
V gene: TRBV9
CDR3 DNA: TGTGCCAGCAGCGGCAGGGGGTCAGGCTCCTATAATTCACCCCTCCACTTT
CDR3 protein: CASSGRGSGSYNSPLHF

J gene: TRBJ1-2
D gene: -
clone size: -
V gene: TRBV18
CDR3 DNA: TGTGCCAGCTCACCGTCAGACATAAATGGCTACACCTTC
CDR3 protein: CASSPSDINGYTF

J gene: TRBJ2-1
D gene: TRBD2
clone size: -
V gene: TRBV7-3
CDR3 DNA: TGTGCCAGCAGCTTAACCCAGCGGGGAGGCTACAATGAGCAGTTCTTC
CDR3 protein: CASSLTQRGGYNEQFF

J gene: TRBJ1-2
D gene: TRBD1
clone size: -
V gene: TRBV4-1
CDR3 DNA: TGCGCCAGCACCCCGGAGGACAGGGTAAGAAGAGTTCACTTC
CDR3 protein: CASTPEDRVRRVHF

J gene: TRBJ2-3
D gene: -
clone size: -
V gene: TRBV19
CDR3 DNA: TGTGCCAGTAGTACTAATCGAGGGACTCCCGGAGGTACAGATACGCAGTATTTT
CDR3 protein: CASSTNRGTPGGTDTQYF

J gene: TRBJ2-1
D gene: TRBD2
clone size: once
V gene: TRBV11-2
CDR3 DNA: TGTGCCAGCAGCTTTTCTAGCGGGGGGGCCGGTGAGCAGTTCTTC
CDR3 protein: CASSFSSGGAGEQFF

J gene: TRBJ1-2
D gene: TRBD1
clone size: -
V gene: TRBV15
CDR3 DNA: TGTGCCACCAGCATCGGCAGGGGGAATGGCTACACCTTC
CDR3 protein: CATSIGRGNGYTF

J gene: TRBJ1-1
D gene: TRBD1
clone size: -
V gene: TRBV7-9
CDR3 DNA: TGTGCCAGCAGAGCCGGGACAGGGGGCACTGAAGCTTTCTTT
CDR3 protein: CASRAGTGGTEAFF

J gene: TRBJ2-5
D gene: -
clone size: -
V gene: TRBV19
CDR3 DNA: TGTGCCAGTAGTATGGTGGGTGGCGGGGAGACCCAGTACTTC
CDR3 protein: CASSMVGGGETQYF

J gene: TRBJ2-3
D gene: TRBD2
clone size: -
V gene: TRBV6-4
CDR3 DNA: TGTGCCAGCAGTGTGGGAGGGGCGGGCACAGATACGCAGTATTTT
CDR3 protein: CASSVGGAGTDTQYF

J gene: TRBJ2-6
D gene: TRBD1
clone size: -
V gene: TRBV6-5
CDR3 DNA: TGTGCCAGCAGTTCGACAGGGGCAGATGGGGCCAACGTCCTGACTTTC
CDR3 protein: CASSSTGADGANVLTF